This T cell receptor beta chain derives from a study of blood T cell repertoires in COVID-19. The V end lost 1 base, the J end lost 5 bases, and 3 bases lay between the germline ends. The CDR3 is 12 residues long. The germline gives CDR1 SGHAT, CDR2 FQNNGV. Libraries were prepared by immunoSEQ multiplex PCR; TCRdb keeps only in-frame clonotypes and omits some of them. The sample lists about 170,000 clones, 85% to 95% occurring once. The TCR sequence derives from a woman in her 50s with acute or convalescent COVID-19. The V gene is TRBV11-2, the J gene TRBJ2-1; D uncertain. Material for sequencing was peripheral blood. The CDR3 nucleotides are TGTGCCAGCAGCTTAGCTAACAATGAGCAGTTCTTC. This codes for CASSLANNEQFF.